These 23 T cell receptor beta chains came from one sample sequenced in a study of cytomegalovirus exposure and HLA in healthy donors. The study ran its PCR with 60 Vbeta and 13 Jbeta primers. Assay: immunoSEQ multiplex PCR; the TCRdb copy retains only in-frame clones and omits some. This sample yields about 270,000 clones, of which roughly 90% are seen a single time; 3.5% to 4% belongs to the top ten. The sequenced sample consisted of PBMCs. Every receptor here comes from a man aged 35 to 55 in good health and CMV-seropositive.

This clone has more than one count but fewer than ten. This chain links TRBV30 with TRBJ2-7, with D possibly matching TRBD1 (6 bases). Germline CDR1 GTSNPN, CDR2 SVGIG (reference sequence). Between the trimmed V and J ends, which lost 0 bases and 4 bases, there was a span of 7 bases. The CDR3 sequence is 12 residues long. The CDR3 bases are TGTGCCTGGAGTGTGGGACAATACGAGCAGTACTTC. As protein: CAWSVGQYEQYF. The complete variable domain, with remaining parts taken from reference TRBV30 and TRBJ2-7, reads SQTIHQWPATLVQPVGSPLSLECTVEGTSNPNLYWYRQAAGRGLQLLFYSVGIGQISSEVPQNLSASRPQDRQFILSSKKLLLSDSGFYLCAWSVGQYEQYFGPGTRLTVT.

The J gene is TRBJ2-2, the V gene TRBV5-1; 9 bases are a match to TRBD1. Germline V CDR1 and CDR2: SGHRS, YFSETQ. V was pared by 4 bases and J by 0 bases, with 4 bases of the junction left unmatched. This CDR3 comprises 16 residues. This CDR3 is CASSQDRGANTGELFF. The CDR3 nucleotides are TGCGCCAGCAGCCAAGACAGGGGGGCGAACACCGGGGAGCTGTTTTTT.

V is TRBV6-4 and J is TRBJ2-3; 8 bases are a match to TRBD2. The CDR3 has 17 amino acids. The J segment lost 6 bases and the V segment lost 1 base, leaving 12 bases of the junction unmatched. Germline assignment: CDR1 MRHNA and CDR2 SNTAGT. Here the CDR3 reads CASSDFPGGGIYDTQYF. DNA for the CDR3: TGTGCCAGCAGTGACTTCCCCGGGGGGGGGATTTATGATACGCAGTATTTT.

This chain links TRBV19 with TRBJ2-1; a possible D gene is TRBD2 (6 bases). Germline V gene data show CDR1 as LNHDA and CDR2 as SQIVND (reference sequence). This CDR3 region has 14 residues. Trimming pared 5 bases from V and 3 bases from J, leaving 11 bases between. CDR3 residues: CASSAGTGYNEQFF. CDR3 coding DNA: TGTGCCAGTAGTGCCGGGACTGGCTACAATGAGCAGTTCTTC.

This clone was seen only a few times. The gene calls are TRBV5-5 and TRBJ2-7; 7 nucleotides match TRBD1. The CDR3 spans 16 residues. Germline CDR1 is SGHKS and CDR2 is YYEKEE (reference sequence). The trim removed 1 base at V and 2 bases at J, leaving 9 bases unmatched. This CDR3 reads CASSLRTRQGPYEQYF. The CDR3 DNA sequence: TGTGCCAGCAGCTTGCGTACGAGACAGGGACCCTACGAGCAGTACTTC. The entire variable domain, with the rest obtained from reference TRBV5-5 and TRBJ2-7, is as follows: DAGVTQSPTHLIKTRGQQVTLRCSPISGHKSVSWYQQVLGQGPQFIFQYYEKEERGRGNFPDRFSARQFPNYSSELNVNALLLGDSALYLCASSLRTRQGPYEQYFGPGTRLTVT.

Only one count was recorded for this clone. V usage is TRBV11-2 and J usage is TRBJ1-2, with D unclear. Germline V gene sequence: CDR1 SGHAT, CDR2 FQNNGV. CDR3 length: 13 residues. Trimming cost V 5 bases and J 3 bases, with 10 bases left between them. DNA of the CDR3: TGTGCCAGCAGCCCCCAGACATACTATGGCTACACCTTC. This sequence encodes CASSPQTYYGYTF.

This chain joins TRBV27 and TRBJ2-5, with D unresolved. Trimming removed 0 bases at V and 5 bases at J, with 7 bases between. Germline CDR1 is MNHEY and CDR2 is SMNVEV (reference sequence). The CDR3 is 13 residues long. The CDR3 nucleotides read TGTGCCAGCAGTTTATCCCCCTATGAGACCCAGTACTTC. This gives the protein CASSLSPYETQYF.

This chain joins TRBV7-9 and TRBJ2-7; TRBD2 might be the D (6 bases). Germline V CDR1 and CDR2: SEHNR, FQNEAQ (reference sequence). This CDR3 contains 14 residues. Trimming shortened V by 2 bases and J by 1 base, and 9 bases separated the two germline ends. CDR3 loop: CASSLSAGSYEQYF. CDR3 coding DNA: TGTGCCAGCAGCTTATCGGCGGGATCCTACGAGCAGTACTTC. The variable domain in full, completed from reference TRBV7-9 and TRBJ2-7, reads DTGVSQNPRHKITKRGQNVTFRCDPISEHNRLYWYRQTLGQGPEFLTYFQNEAQLEKSRLLSDRFSAERPKGSFSTLEIQRTEQGDSAMYLCASSLSAGSYEQYFGPGTRLTVT.

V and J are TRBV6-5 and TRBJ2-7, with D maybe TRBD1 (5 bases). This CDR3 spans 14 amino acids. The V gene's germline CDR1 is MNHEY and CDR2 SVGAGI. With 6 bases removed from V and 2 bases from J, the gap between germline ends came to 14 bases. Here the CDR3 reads CASSRWTDTYEQYF. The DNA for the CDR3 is TGTGCCAGCAGCCGCTGGACGGACACCTACGAGCAGTACTTC.

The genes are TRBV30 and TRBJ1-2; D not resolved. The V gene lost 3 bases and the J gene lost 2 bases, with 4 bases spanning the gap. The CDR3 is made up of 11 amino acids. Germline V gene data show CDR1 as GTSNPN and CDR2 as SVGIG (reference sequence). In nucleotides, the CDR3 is TGTGCCTGGAGAGAGAACTATGGCTACACCTTC. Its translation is CAWRENYGYTF.

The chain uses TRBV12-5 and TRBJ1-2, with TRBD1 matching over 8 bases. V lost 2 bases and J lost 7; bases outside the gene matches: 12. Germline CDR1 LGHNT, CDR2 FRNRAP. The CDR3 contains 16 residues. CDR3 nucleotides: TGTGCTAGTGGTTTGTGGGGAACCGGACAGGGTGGTGGCTACACCTTC. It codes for CASGLWGTGQGGGYTF.

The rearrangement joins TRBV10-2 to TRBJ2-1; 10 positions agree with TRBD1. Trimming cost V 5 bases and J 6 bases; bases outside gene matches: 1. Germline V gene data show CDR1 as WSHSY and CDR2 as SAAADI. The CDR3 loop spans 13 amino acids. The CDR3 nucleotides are TGCGCCAGCAGTTGGGACAGGGGCAATGAGCAGTTCTTC. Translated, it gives CASSWDRGNEQFF.

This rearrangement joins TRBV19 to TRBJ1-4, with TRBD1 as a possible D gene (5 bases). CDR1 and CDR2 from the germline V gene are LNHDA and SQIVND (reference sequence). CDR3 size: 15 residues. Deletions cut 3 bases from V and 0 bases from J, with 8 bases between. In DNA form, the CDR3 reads TGTGCCAGTAGTATGCTAGGGGCAACTAATGAAAAACTGTTTTTT. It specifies CASSMLGATNEKLFF.

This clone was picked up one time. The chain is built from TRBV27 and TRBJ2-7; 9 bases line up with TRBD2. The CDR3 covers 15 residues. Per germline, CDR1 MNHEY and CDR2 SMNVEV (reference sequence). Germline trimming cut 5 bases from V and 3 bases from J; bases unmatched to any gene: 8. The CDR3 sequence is CASSLQTSGVYEQYF. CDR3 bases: TGTGCCAGCAGTCTCCAGACTAGCGGCGTCTACGAGCAGTACTTC.

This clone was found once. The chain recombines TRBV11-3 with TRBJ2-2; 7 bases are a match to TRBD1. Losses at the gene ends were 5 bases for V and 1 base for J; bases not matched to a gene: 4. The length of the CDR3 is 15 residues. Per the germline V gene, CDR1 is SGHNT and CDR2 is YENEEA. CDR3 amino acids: CASSPWTGNTGELFF. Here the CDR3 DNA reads TGTGCCAGCAGCCCATGGACAGGGAACACCGGGGAGCTGTTTTTT.

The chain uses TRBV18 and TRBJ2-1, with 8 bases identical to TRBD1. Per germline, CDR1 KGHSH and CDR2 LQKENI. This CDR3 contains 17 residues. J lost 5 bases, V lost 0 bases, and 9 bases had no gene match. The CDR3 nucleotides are TGTGCCAGCTCACCACCGGGGCGGCAGGGGGCCAACAATGAGCAGTTCTTC. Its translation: CASSPPGRQGANNEQFF.

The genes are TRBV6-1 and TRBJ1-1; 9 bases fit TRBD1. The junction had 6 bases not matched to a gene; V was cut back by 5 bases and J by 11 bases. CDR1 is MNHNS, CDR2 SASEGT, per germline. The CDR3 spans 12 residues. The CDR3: CASSSYRGQAFF. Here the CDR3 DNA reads TGTGCCAGCAGTTCTTACAGGGGGCAGGCTTTCTTT.

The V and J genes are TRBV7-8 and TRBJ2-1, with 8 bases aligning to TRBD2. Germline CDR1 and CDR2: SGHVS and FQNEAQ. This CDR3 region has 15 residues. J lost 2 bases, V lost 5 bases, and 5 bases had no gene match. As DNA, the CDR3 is TGTGCCAGCAGCATAAGCGGGAGTACCTACAATGAGCAGTTCTTC. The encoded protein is CASSISGSTYNEQFF.

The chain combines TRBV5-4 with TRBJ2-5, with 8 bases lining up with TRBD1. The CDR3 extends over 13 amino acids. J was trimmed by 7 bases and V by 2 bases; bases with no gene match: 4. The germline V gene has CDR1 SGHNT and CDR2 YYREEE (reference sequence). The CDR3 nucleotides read TGTGCCAGCAGCTTTCCCCAGGGGGCGACCCAGTACTTC. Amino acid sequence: CASSFPQGATQYF.

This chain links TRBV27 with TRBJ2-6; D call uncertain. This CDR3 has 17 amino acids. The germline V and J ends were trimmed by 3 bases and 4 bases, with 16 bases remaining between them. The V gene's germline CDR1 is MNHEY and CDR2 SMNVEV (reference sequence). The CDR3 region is CASSFYSDASGANVLTF. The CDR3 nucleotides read TGTGCCAGCAGTTTCTACAGTGACGCGAGCGGGGCCAACGTCCTGACTTTC.

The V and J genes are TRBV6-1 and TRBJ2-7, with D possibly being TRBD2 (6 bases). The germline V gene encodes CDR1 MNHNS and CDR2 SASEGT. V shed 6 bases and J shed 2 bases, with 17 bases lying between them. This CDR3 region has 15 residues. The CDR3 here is CASSDSGGPTYEQYF. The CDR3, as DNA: TGTGCCAGCAGCGATAGCGGCGGACCAACCTACGAGCAGTACTTC.

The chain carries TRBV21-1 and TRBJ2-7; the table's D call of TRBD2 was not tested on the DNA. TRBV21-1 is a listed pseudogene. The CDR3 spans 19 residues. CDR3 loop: CASSKGVGTSGPQSYEQYF. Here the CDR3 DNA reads TGTGCCAGCAGCAAAGGCGTCGGGACTAGCGGGCCTCAGTCCTACGAGCAGTACTTC.

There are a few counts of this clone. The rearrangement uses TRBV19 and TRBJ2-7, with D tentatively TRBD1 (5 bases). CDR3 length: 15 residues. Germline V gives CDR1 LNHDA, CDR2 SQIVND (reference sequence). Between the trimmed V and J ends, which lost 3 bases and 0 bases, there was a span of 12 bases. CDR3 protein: CASSIDTGFSYEQYF. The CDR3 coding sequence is TGTGCCAGTAGTATCGACACAGGATTCTCCTACGAGCAGTACTTC.